Following are 16 T cell receptor beta chains from one sample sequenced in a study of blood T cell repertoires in COVID-19. Assay: immunoSEQ multiplex PCR; the TCRdb copy retains only in-frame clones and omits some. The table includes 150,000 to 180,000 clones, roughly 80% detected once. Input material: peripheral blood. Receptors originate from a man older than 75 with acute or convalescent COVID-19.

This clone appeared once. The rearrangement joins TRBV6-5 to TRBJ1-1; D uncertain. Germline loops: CDR1 MNHEY, CDR2 SVGAGI. This CDR3 has 15 residues. V lost 6 bases and J 0 bases, leaving 14 bases between the germline ends. CDR3 loop: CASSRPRAMNTEAFF. The CDR3 DNA follows: TGTGCCAGCAGCCGCCCGAGAGCAATGAACACTGAAGCTTTCTTT.

The rearrangement links TRBV10-3 to TRBJ1-6; D ambiguous. V was pared by 0 bases and J by 4 bases, with 7 bases between. Germline V gene sequence: CDR1 ENHRY, CDR2 SYGVKD. This CDR3 has 15 amino acids. The CDR3 here is CAISESFRYNSPLHF. Here the CDR3 DNA reads TGTGCCATCAGTGAGTCGTTCCGGTATAATTCACCCCTCCACTTT.

The J gene is TRBJ1-5, the V gene TRBV2; maybe TRBD1 (5 bases). CDR1 is SNHLY and CDR2 is FYNNEI in the germline V gene. Trimming cost V 3 bases and J 7 bases, with 13 bases left between them. The length of the CDR3 is 14 residues. Here the CDR3 reads CASSEMVGEQPQHF. In DNA form, the CDR3 reads TGTGCCAGCAGTGAGATGGTAGGGGAACAGCCCCAGCATTTT.

This sequence joins TRBV5-1 and TRBJ1-1; 8 bases are a match to TRBD1. The CDR3 contains 16 residues. Per the germline V gene, CDR1 is SGHRS and CDR2 is YFSETQ. V lost 4 bases to trimming and J lost 0 bases; unmatched junction nucleotides: 8. CDR3 nucleotide sequence: TGCGCCAGCAGCCAAGGACAGGGAGGAGTGAACACTGAAGCTTTCTTT. Translated: CASSQGQGGVNTEAFF.

The CDR3 protein is CASTWGQGVPGELFF. In nucleotides, the CDR3 is TGCGCCAGCACATGGGGGCAGGGGGTCCCCGGGGAGCTGTTTTTT. V gene TRBV5-1 combines with J gene TRBJ2-2, with TRBD1 matching 7 bases. This CDR3 region has 15 residues. CDR1 and CDR2 (germline): SGHRS, YFSETQ. V lost 6 bases to trimming and J lost 6 bases; unmatched junction nucleotides: 11.

The V call is TRBV10-3, the J call TRBJ2-1; 9 nucleotides line up with TRBD1. This CDR3 region has 16 residues. Germline CDR1 is ENHRY and CDR2 is SYGVKD. V lost 6 bases and J lost 1; bases outside the gene matches: 7. For the CDR3, the DNA is TGTGCCATCAGCAGGGACAGGGTTTCGTCCTACAATGAGCAGTTCTTC. Protein sequence: CAISRDRVSSYNEQFF.

The genes are TRBV5-1 and TRBJ2-3, with 7 bases matching TRBD1. Germline trimming cut 5 bases from V and 3 bases from J; bases unmatched to any gene: 6. Germline CDR1 is SGHRS and CDR2 is YFSETQ. This CDR3 spans 14 amino acids. The CDR3 reads CASRSGTATDTQYF. For the CDR3, the DNA is TGCGCCAGCAGATCCGGGACAGCAACAGATACGCAGTATTTT.

The rearrangement uses TRBV3-1 (or the pseudogene TRBV3-2) and TRBJ1-2; 10 bases line up with TRBD1. Germline CDR1 is LGHDT and CDR2 is YNNKEL (reference sequence). The length of the CDR3 is 16 residues. V trimming: 2 bases; J trimming: 5 bases; junction bases outside the gene matches: 8. The CDR3 bases are TGTGCCAGCAGCCAAACTCTGACAGGGGGCCGTTATGGCTACACCTTC. This sequence encodes CASSQTLTGGRYGYTF.

The gene calls are TRBV27 and TRBJ1-2; 7 bases match TRBD1. The length of the CDR3 is 15 residues. The germline CDR1 and CDR2 sequences are MNHEY and SMNVEV (reference sequence). The V gene end was trimmed by 3 bases and the J gene end by 5 bases; junction bases not matched to a gene: 9. CDR3 nucleotides: TGTGCCAGCAGTTTCCAACAGGGGATTAGGTATGGCTACACCTTC. Protein: CASSFQQGIRYGYTF.

This chain uses TRBV7-9 with TRBJ1-4; TRBD1 agrees at 11 bases. J was trimmed by 8 bases and V by 5 bases; bases with no gene match: 4. The CDR3 has 14 amino acids. The V gene's germline CDR1 is SEHNR and CDR2 FQNEAQ (reference sequence). CDR3 amino acids: CASSDRDRGEKLFF. The CDR3 region has the DNA TGTGCCAGCAGCGACCGGGACAGGGGGGAAAAACTGTTTTTT.

In this sample, this clone turned up once. The chain has TRBV6-5 and TRBJ1-1; D might be TRBD1 (6 bases). CDR1 is MNHEY, CDR2 SVGAGI, per germline. The CDR3 is made up of 15 amino acids. The V gene lost 6 bases and the J gene lost 0 bases, with 14 bases spanning the gap. The CDR3 sequence: CASRPRTVMNTEAFF. CDR3 bases: TGTGCCAGCAGGCCTAGGACAGTTATGAACACTGAAGCTTTCTTT.

In its sample, this clone was seen a few times. The rearrangement uses TRBV24-1 and TRBJ2-1, with D possibly matching TRBD2 (6 bases). This CDR3 is built from 17 residues. V gave up 0 bases and J gave up 0 bases, with 11 bases separating them. Per the germline V gene, CDR1 is KGHDR and CDR2 is SFDVKD. CDR3 coding DNA: TGTGCCACCAGTGATTTGACCAGCGGGTCCTCCTACAATGAGCAGTTCTTC. Translating gives CATSDLTSGSSYNEQFF.

The rearrangement joins TRBV6-5 to TRBJ2-7; D unclear. The CDR3 spans 15 residues. The germline V and J ends were trimmed by 3 bases and 0 bases, with 12 bases remaining between them. Germline V CDR1 and CDR2: MNHEY, SVGAGI. The chain's CDR3 is CASSYSSIASYEQYF. Here the CDR3 DNA reads TGTGCCAGCAGTTATTCCAGCATAGCCTCCTACGAGCAGTACTTC.

The chain links TRBV24-1 to TRBJ1-1; D remains unclear. V was shortened by 4 bases and J by 3 bases, with 5 bases between the two germline ends. This CDR3 has 12 residues. Looked up from germline, CDR1 is KGHDR and CDR2 is SFDVKD. The CDR3 sequence: CATSDPDTEAFF. DNA for the CDR3: TGTGCCACCAGTGACCCGGACACTGAAGCTTTCTTT.

The chain recombines TRBV5-1 with TRBJ1-1; D is perhaps TRBD1 (5 bases). Germline V lookup: CDR1 SGHRS, CDR2 YFSETQ. This CDR3 region has 15 residues. V dropped 3 bases and J dropped 1 base, with 13 bases sitting between them. The CDR3 sequence: CASSSKGSRNTEAFF. The CDR3 DNA reads TGCGCCAGCAGCTCTAAGGGGTCTCGGAACACTGAAGCTTTCTTT.

About this clone itself: A read error may account for a junction end that differs from germline. This sequence joins TRBV3-1 (or the pseudogene TRBV3-2) and TRBJ2-3, with 9 bases that match TRBD2. The CDR3 runs 18 residues. Germline V gene lookup returns CDR1 LGHDT and CDR2 YNNKEL (reference sequence). CDR3 protein: CASSQDRVAGASTDTQYF. The CDR3 DNA is TGTGCCAGCAGTCAAGATCGGGTAGCGGGGGCCTCCACAGATACGCAGTATTTT.